This passage covers 9 T cell receptor beta chains from one sample sequenced in a study of blood T cells in healthy people across ages (dated by TCRdb to the mid-2010s). Library method: 5' RACE. TCRdb names Illumina HiSeq 2500 as the instrument used. A second PCR of roughly 7 to 12 cycles was performed with a sample-barcoded 5' primer and a J-beta primer mix. TCRdb reworked the public reads: Q25 trimming with fastp, MiXCR clone assembly, productive beta chains retained. Entries that share a CDR3 protein sequence are merged under the most common genes and DNA. This sample holds about 1,000,000 distinct CDR3 sequences; 45% were observed only once. In total, the top ten clones hold over 15% of the sample. The sequencing input was blood. These receptors originate from a woman aged 55-69 years in good health.

The J gene is TRBJ2-1, the V gene TRBV6-1; 8 bases align to TRBD1. After removal of 0 bases from V and 10 bases from J, the junction contained 8 bases not matched to a gene. The CDR3 consists of 15 residues. Germline assignment: CDR1 MNHNS and CDR2 SASEGT. The CDR3 protein is CASSEAGTGVREQFF. The CDR3, as DNA: TGTGCCAGCAGTGAAGCGGGGACAGGTGTTAGAGAGCAGTTCTTC.

The rearrangement links TRBV9 to TRBJ2-3; D gene uncertain. CDR3 length: 14 amino acids. The V gene lost 0 bases and the J gene lost 4 bases, with 9 bases spanning the gap. Germline CDR1 is SGDLS and CDR2 is YYNGEE. CDR3 bases: TGTGCCAGCAGCGTAGCTACCGGGTCAGATACGCAGTATTTT. Protein: CASSVATGSDTQYF.

V is TRBV7-6 and J is TRBJ2-2; possibly TRBD1 for D (5 bases). This CDR3 spans 15 amino acids. CDR1 is SGHVS and CDR2 is FNYEAQ in the germline V gene. V dropped 4 bases and J dropped 0 bases, with 9 bases sitting between them. For the CDR3, the DNA is TGTGCCAGCAGCTCGACAGATTCGAACACCGGGGAGCTGTTTTTT. Its translation is CASSSTDSNTGELFF.

The CDR3 spells CASSLTGTSGRADLSTDTQYF. For the CDR3, the DNA is TGTGCCAGCAGCTTGACGGGGACTAGCGGGAGGGCCGATCTGAGCACAGATACGCAGTATTTT. V usage is TRBV5-6 and J usage is TRBJ2-3, with TRBD2 identical over 16 bases. Per germline, CDR1 SGHDT and CDR2 YYEEEE. The junction had 11 bases not matched to a gene; V was cut back by 1 base and J by 0 bases. The CDR3 covers 21 residues.

The rearrangement uses TRBV7-3 and TRBJ2-1, with 13 bases aligning to TRBD2. J gave up 9 bases and V 5 bases, and 10 bases lay outside the gene matches. The CDR3 covers 16 residues. Looked up from germline, CDR1 is SGHTA and CDR2 is FQGTGA. CDR3 sequence reads: CASSRGLAGVRVEQFF. CDR3 coding DNA: TGTGCCAGCAGCCGAGGACTAGCGGGAGTCAGGGTTGAGCAGTTCTTC.

This chain connects TRBV20-1 to TRBJ2-3; no definite D call. The V gene's germline CDR1 is DFQATT and CDR2 SNEGSKA (reference sequence). CDR3 length: 14 residues. V lost 3 bases to trimming and J lost 3 bases, with 13 bases between them. CDR3 in DNA: TGCAGTGCTAGGTCACGGATCCCGACAGATACGCAGTATTTT. It is translated as CSARSRIPTDTQYF.

Only a few counts were recorded for this clonotype. The V and J genes are TRBV5-1 and TRBJ2-7; 9 bases align to TRBD1. V dropped 0 bases and J dropped 2; count of bases not matched to a gene: 6. From germline, CDR1 is SGHRS and CDR2 YFSETQ. This CDR3 is 16 amino acids long. CDR3 loop: CASSLASGQGAYEQYF. Written as DNA, the CDR3 is TGCGCCAGCAGCTTGGCCTCGGGACAGGGCGCCTACGAGCAGTACTTC.

The V gene is TRBV27, the J gene TRBJ2-3, with 14 bases fitting TRBD2. With V trimmed by 3 bases and J by 3 bases, 14 bases remained unmatched. CDR3 size: 20 residues. CDR1 MNHEY and CDR2 SMNVEV come from the germline V gene (reference sequence). CDR3 DNA: TGTGCCAGCAGTTTTAGACTAGCGGGAGGGTTGGGCACGGGGACAGATACGCAGTATTTT. It translates to CASSFRLAGGLGTGTDTQYF.

This clonotype came up a few times. The rearrangement uses TRBV29-1 and TRBJ1-5, with TRBD1 as a possible D gene (5 bases). With 6 bases removed from V and 3 bases from J, the gap between germline ends came to 9 bases. The CDR3 has 12 residues. CDR1 and CDR2 (germline): SQVTM, ANQGSEA. CDR3: CSVGTSNQPQHF. The CDR3 DNA reads as TGCAGCGTGGGGACCTCCAATCAGCCCCAGCATTTT.